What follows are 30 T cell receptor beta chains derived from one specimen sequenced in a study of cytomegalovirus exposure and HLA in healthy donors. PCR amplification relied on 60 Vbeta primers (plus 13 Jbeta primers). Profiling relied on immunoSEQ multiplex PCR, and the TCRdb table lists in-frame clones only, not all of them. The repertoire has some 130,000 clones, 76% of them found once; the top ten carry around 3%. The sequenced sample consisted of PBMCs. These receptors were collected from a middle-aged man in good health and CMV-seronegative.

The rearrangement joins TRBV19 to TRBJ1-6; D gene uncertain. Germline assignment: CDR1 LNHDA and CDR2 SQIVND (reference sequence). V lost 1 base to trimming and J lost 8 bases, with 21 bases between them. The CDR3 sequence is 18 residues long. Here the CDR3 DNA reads TGTGCCAGTAGTATAGCATACGCGCCGGGGTCCGTAGATTCACCCCTCCACTTT. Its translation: CASSIAYAPGSVDSPLHF.

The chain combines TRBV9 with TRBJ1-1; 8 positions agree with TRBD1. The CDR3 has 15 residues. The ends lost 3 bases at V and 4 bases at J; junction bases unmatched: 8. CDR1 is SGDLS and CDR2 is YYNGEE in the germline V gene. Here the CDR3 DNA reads TGTGCCAGCAGCGGGGGGACAGGACAACGCACTGAAGCTTTCTTT. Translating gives CASSGGTGQRTEAFF.

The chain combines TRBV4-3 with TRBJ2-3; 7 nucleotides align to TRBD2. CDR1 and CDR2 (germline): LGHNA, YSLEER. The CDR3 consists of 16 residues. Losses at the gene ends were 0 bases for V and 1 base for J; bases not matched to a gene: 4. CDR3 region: CASSQDGTSGTDTQYF. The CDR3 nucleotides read TGCGCCAGCAGCCAAGACGGAACTAGCGGCACAGATACGCAGTATTTT.

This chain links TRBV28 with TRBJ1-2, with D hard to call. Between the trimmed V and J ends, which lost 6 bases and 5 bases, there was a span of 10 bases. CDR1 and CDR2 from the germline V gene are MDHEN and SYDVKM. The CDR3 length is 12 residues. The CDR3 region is CASSPQRYGYTF. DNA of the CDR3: TGTGCCAGCAGCCCACAGAGATATGGCTACACCTTC.

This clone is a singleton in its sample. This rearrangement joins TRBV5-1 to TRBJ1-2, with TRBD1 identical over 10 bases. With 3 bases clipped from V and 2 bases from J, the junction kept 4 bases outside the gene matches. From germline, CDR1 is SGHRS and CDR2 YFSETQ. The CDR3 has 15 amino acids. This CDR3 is CASSSMGQGNYGYTF. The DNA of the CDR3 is TGCGCCAGCAGCTCGATGGGACAGGGGAACTATGGCTACACCTTC.

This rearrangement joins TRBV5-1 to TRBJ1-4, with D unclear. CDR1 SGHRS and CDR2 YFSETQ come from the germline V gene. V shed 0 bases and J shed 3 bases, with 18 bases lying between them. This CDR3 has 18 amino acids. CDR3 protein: CASSLDIGPSDSNEKLFF. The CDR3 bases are TGCGCCAGCAGCTTGGATATCGGACCCTCGGACTCTAATGAAAAACTGTTTTTT.

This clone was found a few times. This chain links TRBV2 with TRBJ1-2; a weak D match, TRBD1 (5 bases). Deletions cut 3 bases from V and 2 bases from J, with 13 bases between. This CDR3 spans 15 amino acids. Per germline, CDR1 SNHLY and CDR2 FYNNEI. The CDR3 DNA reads TGTGCCAGCAGTGAGGCTTCAGGGAGGAACTATGGCTACACCTTC. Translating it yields CASSEASGRNYGYTF.

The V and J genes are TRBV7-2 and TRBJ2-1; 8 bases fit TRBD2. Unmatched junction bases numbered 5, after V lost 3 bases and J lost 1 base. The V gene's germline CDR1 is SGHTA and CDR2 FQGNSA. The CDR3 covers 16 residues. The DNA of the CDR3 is TGTGCCAGCAGCTTGATAGCGGGGAGTTCCTACAATGAGCAGTTCTTC. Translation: CASSLIAGSSYNEQFF. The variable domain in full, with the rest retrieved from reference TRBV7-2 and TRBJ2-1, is GAGVSQSPSNKVTEKGKDVELRCDPISGHTALYWYRQSLGQGLEFLIYFQGNSAPDKSGLPSDRFSAERTGGSVSTLTIQRTQQEDSAVYLCASSLIAGSSYNEQFFGPGTRLTVL.

The CDR3 DNA sequence: TGTGCCAGCAGCTTAGCAGGATCAGGAAACGAGCAGTACTTC. Encoded protein: CASSLAGSGNEQYF. J is TRBJ2-7 and V is TRBV7-9, with D uncertain. Germline V lookup: CDR1 SEHNR, CDR2 FQNEAQ (reference sequence). V lost 0 bases, J lost 5 bases, and 11 bases lay in between. This CDR3 comprises 14 residues.

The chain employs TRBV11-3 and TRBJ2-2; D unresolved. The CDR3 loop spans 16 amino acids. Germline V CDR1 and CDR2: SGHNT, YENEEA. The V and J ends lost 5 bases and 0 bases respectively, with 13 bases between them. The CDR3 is CASSPTDTANTGELFF. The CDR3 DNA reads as TGTGCCAGCAGCCCCACAGACACAGCGAACACCGGGGAGCTGTTTTTT.

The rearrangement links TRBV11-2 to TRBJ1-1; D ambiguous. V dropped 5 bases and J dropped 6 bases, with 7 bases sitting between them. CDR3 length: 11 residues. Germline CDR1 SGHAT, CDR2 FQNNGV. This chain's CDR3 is CASSMQAEAFF. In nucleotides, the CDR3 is TGTGCCAGCAGCATGCAGGCTGAAGCTTTCTTT.

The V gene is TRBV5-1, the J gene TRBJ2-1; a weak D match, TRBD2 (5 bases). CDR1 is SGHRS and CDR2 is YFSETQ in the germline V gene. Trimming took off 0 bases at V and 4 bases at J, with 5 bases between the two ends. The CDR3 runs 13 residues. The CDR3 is CASSLGGYNEQFF. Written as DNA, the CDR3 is TGCGCCAGCAGCTTGGGAGGGTACAATGAGCAGTTCTTC.

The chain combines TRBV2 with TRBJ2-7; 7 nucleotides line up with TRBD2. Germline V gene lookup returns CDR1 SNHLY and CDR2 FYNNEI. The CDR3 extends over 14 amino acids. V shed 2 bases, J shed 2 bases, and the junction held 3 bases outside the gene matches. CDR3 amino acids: CASSERAGTYEQYF. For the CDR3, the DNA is TGTGCCAGCAGTGAAAGAGCGGGGACCTACGAGCAGTACTTC. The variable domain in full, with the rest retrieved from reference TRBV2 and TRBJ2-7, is EPEVTQTPSHQVTQMGQEVILRCVPISNHLYFYWYRQILGQKVEFLVSFYNNEISEKSEIFDDQFSVERPDGSNFTLKIRSTKLEDSAMYFCASSERAGTYEQYFGPGTRLTVT.

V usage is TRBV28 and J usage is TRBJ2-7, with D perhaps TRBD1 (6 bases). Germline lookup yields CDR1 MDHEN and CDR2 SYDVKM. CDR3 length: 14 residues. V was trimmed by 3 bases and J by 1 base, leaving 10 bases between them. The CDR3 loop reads CASSFRGESYEQYF. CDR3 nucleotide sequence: TGTGCCAGCAGTTTCAGGGGAGAGTCCTACGAGCAGTACTTC.

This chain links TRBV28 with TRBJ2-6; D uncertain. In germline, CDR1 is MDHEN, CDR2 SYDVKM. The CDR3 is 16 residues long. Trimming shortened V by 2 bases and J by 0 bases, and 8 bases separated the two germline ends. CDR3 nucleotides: TGTGCCAGCAGTTTAATCCCAAACTCTGGGGCCAACGTCCTGACTTTC. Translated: CASSLIPNSGANVLTF.

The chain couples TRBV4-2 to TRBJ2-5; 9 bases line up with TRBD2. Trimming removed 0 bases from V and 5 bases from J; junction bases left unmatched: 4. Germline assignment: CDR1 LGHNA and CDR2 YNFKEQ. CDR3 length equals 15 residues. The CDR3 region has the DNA TGTGCCAGCAGCCAAGAGCGCGGGAGGGTGGAGACCCAGTACTTC. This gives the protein CASSQERGRVETQYF.

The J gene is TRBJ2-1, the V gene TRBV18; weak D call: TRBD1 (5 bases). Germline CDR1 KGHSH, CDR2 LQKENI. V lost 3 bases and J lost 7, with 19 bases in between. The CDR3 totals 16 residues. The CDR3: CASSPGQGIRSNEQFF. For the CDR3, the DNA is TGTGCCAGCTCACCTGGGCAGGGAATCAGATCGAATGAGCAGTTCTTC. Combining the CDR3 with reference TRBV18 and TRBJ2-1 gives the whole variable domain NAGVMQNPRHLVRRRGQEARLRCSPMKGHSHVYWYRQLPEEGLKFMVYLQKENIIDESGMPKERFSAEFPKEGPSILRIQQVVRGDSAAYFCASSPGQGIRSNEQFFGPGTRLTVL.

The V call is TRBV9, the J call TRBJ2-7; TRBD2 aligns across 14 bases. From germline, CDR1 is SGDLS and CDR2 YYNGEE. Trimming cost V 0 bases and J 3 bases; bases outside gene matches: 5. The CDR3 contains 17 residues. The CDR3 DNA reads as TGTGCCAGCAGCGTAGAGGCGGGACTAGCGGGAGTCTACGAGCAGTACTTC. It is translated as CASSVEAGLAGVYEQYF.

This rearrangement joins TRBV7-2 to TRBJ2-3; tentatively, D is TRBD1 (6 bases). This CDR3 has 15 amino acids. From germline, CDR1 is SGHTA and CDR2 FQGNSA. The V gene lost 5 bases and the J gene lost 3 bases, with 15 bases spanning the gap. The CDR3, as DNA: TGTGCCAGCAGCCTCAGGACAGTTTGGACAGATACGCAGTATTTT. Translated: CASSLRTVWTDTQYF.

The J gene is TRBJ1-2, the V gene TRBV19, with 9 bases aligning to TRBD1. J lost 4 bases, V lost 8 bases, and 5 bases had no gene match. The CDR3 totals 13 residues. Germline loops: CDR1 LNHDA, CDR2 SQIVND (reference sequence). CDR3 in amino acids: CASGTGGSYGYTF. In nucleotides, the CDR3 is TGTGCCAGTGGAACAGGGGGCAGCTATGGCTACACCTTC.

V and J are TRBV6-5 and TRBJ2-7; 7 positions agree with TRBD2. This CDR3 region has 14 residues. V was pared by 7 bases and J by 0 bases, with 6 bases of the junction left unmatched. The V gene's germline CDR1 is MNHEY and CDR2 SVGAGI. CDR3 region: CASMRGTSSYEQYF. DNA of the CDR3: TGTGCCAGCATGCGGGGGACCAGCTCCTACGAGCAGTACTTC.

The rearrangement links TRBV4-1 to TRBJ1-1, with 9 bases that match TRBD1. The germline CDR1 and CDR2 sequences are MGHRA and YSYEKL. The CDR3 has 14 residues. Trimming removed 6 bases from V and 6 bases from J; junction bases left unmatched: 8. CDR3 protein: CASSSDRGGPEAFF. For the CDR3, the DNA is TGCGCCAGCAGTTCGGACAGGGGTGGCCCTGAAGCTTTCTTT.

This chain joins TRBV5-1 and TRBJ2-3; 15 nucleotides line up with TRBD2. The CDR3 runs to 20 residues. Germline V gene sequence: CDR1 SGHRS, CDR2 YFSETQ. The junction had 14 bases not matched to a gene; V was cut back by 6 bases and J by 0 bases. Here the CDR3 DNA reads TGCGCCAGCACCGCCCACCCCGGGACTAGCGGGGGGATAAGCACAGATACGCAGTATTTT. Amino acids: CASTAHPGTSGGISTDTQYF.

The CDR3 region has the DNA TGTGCCAGCAGCCAAGATCTAGGCCTCTACGAGCAGTACTTC. Translating it yields CASSQDLGLYEQYF. The rearrangement links TRBV4-2 to TRBJ2-7, with no clear D. This CDR3 region has 14 residues. V lost 0 bases and J lost 3, with 9 bases in between. Germline CDR1 reads LGHNA; CDR2 reads YNFKEQ.

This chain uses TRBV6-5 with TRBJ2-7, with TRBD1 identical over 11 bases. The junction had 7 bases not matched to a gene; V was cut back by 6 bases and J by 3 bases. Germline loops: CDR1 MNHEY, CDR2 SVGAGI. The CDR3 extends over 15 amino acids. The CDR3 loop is CASRRGQGALYEQYF. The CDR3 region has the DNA TGTGCCAGCAGGCGCGGACAGGGGGCGCTCTACGAGCAGTACTTC.

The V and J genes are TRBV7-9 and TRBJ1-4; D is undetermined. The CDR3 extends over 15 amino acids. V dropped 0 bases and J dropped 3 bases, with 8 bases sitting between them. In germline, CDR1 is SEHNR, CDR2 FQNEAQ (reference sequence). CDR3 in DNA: TGTGCCAGCAGCTTAGCGCGGGCCTCTAATGAAAAACTGTTTTTT. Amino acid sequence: CASSLARASNEKLFF.

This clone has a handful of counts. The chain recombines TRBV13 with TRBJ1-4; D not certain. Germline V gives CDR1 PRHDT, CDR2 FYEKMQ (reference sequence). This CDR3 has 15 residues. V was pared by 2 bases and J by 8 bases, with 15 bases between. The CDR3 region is CASSLTPVGDEKLFF. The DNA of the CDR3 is TGTGCCAGCAGCTTAACCCCCGTAGGAGACGAAAAACTGTTTTTT. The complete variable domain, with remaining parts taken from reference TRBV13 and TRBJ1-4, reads AAGVIQSPRHLIKEKRETATLKCYPIPRHDTVYWYQQGPGQDPQFLISFYEKMQSDKGSIPDRFSAQQFSDYHSELNMSSLELGDSALYFCASSLTPVGDEKLFFGSGTQLSVL.

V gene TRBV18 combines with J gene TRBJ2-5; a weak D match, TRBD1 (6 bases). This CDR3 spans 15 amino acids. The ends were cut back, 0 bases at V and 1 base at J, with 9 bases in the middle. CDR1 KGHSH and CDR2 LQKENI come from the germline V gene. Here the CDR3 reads CASSPPGAAQETQYF. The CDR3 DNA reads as TGTGCCAGCTCACCACCGGGGGCAGCCCAAGAGACCCAGTACTTC.

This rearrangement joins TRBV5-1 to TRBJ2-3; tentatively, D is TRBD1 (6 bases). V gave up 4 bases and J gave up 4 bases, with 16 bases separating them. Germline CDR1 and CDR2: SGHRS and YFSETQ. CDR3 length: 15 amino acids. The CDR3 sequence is CASSDPSGTPDTQYF. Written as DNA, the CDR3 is TGCGCCAGCAGCGACCCTTCCGGGACACCAGATACGCAGTATTTT.

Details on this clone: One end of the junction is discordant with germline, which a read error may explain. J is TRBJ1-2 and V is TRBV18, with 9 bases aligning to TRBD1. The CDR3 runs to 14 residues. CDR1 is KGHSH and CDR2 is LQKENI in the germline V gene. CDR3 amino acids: CASSPSPGQGRFDF. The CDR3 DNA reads TGTGCCAGCTCACCGAGCCCGGGACAGGGAAGGTTTGACTTC.